The 8 T cell receptor beta chains in this list originate from one sample, sequenced in a study of blood T cells in healthy people across ages. Through a sample-barcoded 5' primer and a J-beta primer mix, a second PCR was run for roughly 6 to 12 cycles. TCRdb ran MiXCR on the 5' RACE reads and lists one entry per CDR3 protein. The data show about 290,000 distinct CDR3 sequences, roughly 27% seen once. The sequencing input was blood. These receptors were taken from a woman in her 70s in good health.

The DNA for the CDR3 is TGTGCCAGCAGCCGTTTAAGCGGAACAGATACGCAGTATTTT. This sequence encodes CASSRLSGTDTQYF. V gene TRBV7-2 combines with J gene TRBJ2-3; tentatively, D is TRBD2 (5 bases). The CDR3 has 14 amino acids. Trimming stripped 5 bases from V and 3 bases from J, with 12 bases between. The germline gives CDR1 SGHTA, CDR2 FQGNSA.

V usage is TRBV20-1 and J usage is TRBJ2-2; D tentatively reads TRBD1 or TRBD2 (5 bases each). The germline V and J ends were trimmed by 6 bases and 5 bases, with 16 bases remaining between them. Germline loops: CDR1 DFQATT, CDR2 SNEGSKA (reference sequence). CDR3 size: 14 residues. The CDR3 spells CSAQRDGLTGELFF. The CDR3 DNA reads as TGCAGTGCCCAACGGGACGGACTTACCGGGGAGCTGTTTTTT.

CDR3 amino acids: CSLFGPLAGETQYF. Written as DNA, the CDR3 is TGCAGCCTTTTTGGGCCATTAGCAGGGGAGACCCAGTACTTC. The chain links TRBV20-1 to TRBJ2-5, with D possibly matching TRBD1 (5 bases). Per the germline V gene, CDR1 is DFQATT and CDR2 is SNEGSKA (reference sequence). CDR3 length equals 14 residues.

The chain combines TRBV28 with TRBJ2-3; the D gene is possibly TRBD2 (5 bases). The CDR3 sequence is 13 residues long. V lost 4 bases, J lost 5 bases, and 10 bases lay in between. Germline V gene lookup returns CDR1 MDHEN and CDR2 SYDVKM. CDR3 sequence reads: CASSSKGEDTQYF. The CDR3 nucleotides read TGTGCCAGCAGTTCCAAGGGAGAAGATACGCAGTATTTT.

The rearrangement uses TRBV10-3 and TRBJ1-1; 8 bases line up with TRBD1. Germline V gene data show CDR1 as ENHRY and CDR2 as SYGVKD. The J segment lost 7 bases and the V segment lost 7 bases, leaving 23 bases of the junction unmatched. This CDR3 comprises 18 residues. CDR3 in amino acids: CAITEGQGANPQKREAFF. Written as DNA, the CDR3 is TGTGCCATCACGGAGGGGCAGGGGGCGAACCCTCAAAAACGTGAAGCTTTCTTT.

To note about this clonotype: At one boundary the junction diverges from the germline segment, which might be a read error. The chain carries TRBV20-1 and TRBJ2-5; D is possibly TRBD1 (6 bases). CDR3 length: 11 amino acids. Per germline, CDR1 DFQATT and CDR2 SNEGSKA (reference sequence). DNA of the CDR3: TGCAGTGCTAGGACAGGCCAAGGTGGGGGCTTC. Amino acid sequence: CSARTGQGGGF.

In its sample, this clonotype was seen many times. The CDR3, as DNA: TGTGCCAGCAGCTTTGGGACAGGGATCGAAAAACTGTTTTTT. Amino acid sequence: CASSFGTGIEKLFF. The chain combines TRBV7-9 with TRBJ1-4; the match to TRBD1 covers 9 bases. CDR1 is SEHNR and CDR2 is FQNEAQ in the germline V gene (reference sequence). The CDR3 consists of 14 residues. Germline trimming cut 3 bases from V and 8 bases from J; bases unmatched to any gene: 4.

The chain recombines TRBV20-1 with TRBJ1-1; D is unresolved. This CDR3 spans 12 amino acids. V lost 5 bases and J lost 0, with 7 bases in between. CDR1 is DFQATT and CDR2 is SNEGSKA in the germline V gene (reference sequence). The CDR3 coding sequence is TGCAGTGCTTCGACATTGAACACTGAAGCTTTCTTT. As protein: CSASTLNTEAFF.